Sequencing of this TCR beta chain was carried out in a study of cytomegalovirus exposure and HLA in healthy donors. At the level of the study: Roughly 77 million unique TCRs from HLA-typed donors made up an early data release.

It was with 60 Vbeta and 13 Jbeta primers that the PCR ran. Assay used: immunoSEQ multiplex PCR; TCRdb lists only in-frame clones, some missing. The table lists approximately 99,000 clones, approximately 73% of them singletons, with over 3% in the top ten. The germline V gene encodes CDR1 GTSNPN and CDR2 SVGIG (reference sequence). V trimming: 5 bases; J trimming: 2 bases; junction bases outside the gene matches: 3. The CDR3 has 13 amino acids. The clonotype was recovered from a man aged 40-55 years in good health and CMV-seronegative. The chain has TRBV30 and TRBJ2-5; TRBD2 matches at 9 bases. Material for sequencing was PBMCs. CDR3 nucleotide sequence: TGTGCCTGGGCTAGCGGGGCTCAAGAGACCCAGTACTTC. Its translation is CAWASGAQETQYF.